A single sample is the source of the 19 T cell receptor beta chains below, sequenced in a study of blood T cell repertoires in COVID-19. Generated by immunoSEQ multiplex PCR, the TCRdb table keeps only in-frame clones and is missing some. The sample gives roughly 54,000 clones, approximately 91% of which show up once; approximately 6.6% is in the top ten. The sample taken for sequencing was peripheral blood. These receptors were collected from a woman aged 55-70 years with active or convalescent COVID-19.

This rearrangement joins TRBV5-1 to TRBJ2-7; unclear D gene. The germline CDR1 and CDR2 sequences are SGHRS and YFSETQ. V was clipped by 5 bases and J by 0 bases, with 9 bases between them. This CDR3 is built from 13 residues. For the CDR3, the DNA is TGCGCCAGCAGGTACAGCTCCTCCTACGAGCAGTACTTC. Its protein product is CASRYSSSYEQYF.

The chain carries TRBV9 and TRBJ1-4, with 8 bases aligning to TRBD1. The trim removed 4 bases at V and 5 bases at J, leaving 7 bases unmatched. Germline values: CDR1 SGDLS, CDR2 YYNGEE. The CDR3 is made up of 15 amino acids. CDR3 region: CASSLQQGGNEKLFF. The CDR3, as DNA: TGTGCCAGCAGCCTACAACAGGGGGGAAATGAAAAACTGTTTTTT.

V usage is TRBV7-8 and J usage is TRBJ2-3; no firm D call. The V and J ends lost 0 bases and 2 bases respectively, with 12 bases between them. The CDR3 totals 16 residues. Germline CDR1 SGHVS, CDR2 FQNEAQ. As DNA, the CDR3 is TGTGCCAGCAGCTTAGCTGCCCAGTGGTACACAGATACGCAGTATTTT. Translation: CASSLAAQWYTDTQYF.

This chain joins TRBV28 and TRBJ1-4; 9 nucleotides line up with TRBD1. The CDR3 has 15 amino acids. After removal of 3 bases from V and 7 bases from J, the junction contained 6 bases not matched to a gene. Germline V gene sequence: CDR1 MDHEN, CDR2 SYDVKM. The CDR3 loop reads CASSFRRDRAEKLFF. For the CDR3, the DNA is TGTGCCAGCAGTTTCCGCCGGGACAGGGCTGAAAAACTGTTTTTT.

V is TRBV6-5 and J is TRBJ1-4, with 7 positions matching TRBD1. The CDR3 is 15 residues long. Germline CDR1 MNHEY, CDR2 SVGAGI. V gave up 6 bases and J gave up 8 bases; unmatched junction bases: 12. The CDR3 bases are TGTGCCAGCAGACAGGACAGGTCGGGAGAGGAAAAACTGTTTTTT. Encoded protein: CASRQDRSGEEKLFF.

J is TRBJ1-2 and V is TRBV11-2; 8 nucleotides line up with TRBD1. CDR1 is SGHAT and CDR2 is FQNNGV in the germline V gene. With 3 bases clipped from V and 8 bases from J, the junction kept 11 bases outside the gene matches. This CDR3 is built from 15 residues. The CDR3 reads CASSFAGQGLEGYTF. The CDR3 region has the DNA TGTGCCAGCAGCTTCGCTGGACAGGGTTTAGAGGGCTACACCTTC.

This clone was detected once. The V gene is TRBV9, the J gene TRBJ2-3; 10 bases match TRBD2. The CDR3 has 18 residues. Looked up from germline, CDR1 is SGDLS and CDR2 is YYNGEE. Trimming at V came to 0 bases and at J to 2 bases, leaving 9 bases not matched to a gene. Here the CDR3 reads CASSVAEAGGPYTDTQYF. CDR3 sequence (DNA): TGTGCCAGCAGCGTAGCCGAAGCGGGGGGGCCTTACACAGATACGCAGTATTTT.

CDR3 nucleotides: TGTGCCAGCAGTTGGGACAGGGTACGGAACACTGAAGCTTTCTTT. This sequence encodes CASSWDRVRNTEAFF. The V and J genes are TRBV27 and TRBJ1-1, with 9 bases that match TRBD1. V gave up 4 bases and J gave up 1 base; unmatched junction bases: 4. The CDR3 contains 15 residues. The germline gives CDR1 MNHEY, CDR2 SMNVEV (reference sequence).

The J gene is TRBJ1-5, the V gene TRBV5-1; tentatively, D is TRBD1 (6 bases). The CDR3 is 16 amino acids. Germline values: CDR1 SGHRS, CDR2 YFSETQ. V was pared by 0 bases and J by 1 base, with 11 bases between. The CDR3 sequence: CASSLGGGPSNQPQHF. CDR3 DNA sequence: TGCGCCAGCAGCTTGGGGGGGGGCCCAAGCAATCAGCCCCAGCATTTT.

Only one count was recorded for this clone. The chain carries TRBV28 and TRBJ2-2, with 7 bases matching TRBD1. Trimming took 8 bases from V and 4 from J; bases not matched to a gene: 19. The CDR3 extends over 18 amino acids. Per germline, CDR1 MDHEN and CDR2 SYDVKM. The CDR3 here is CASLYSTGKGTRTGELFF. In nucleotides, the CDR3 is TGTGCCAGCCTTTACTCGACAGGGAAAGGAACGCGCACCGGGGAGCTGTTTTTT. Full variable domain (rest looked up from reference TRBV28 and TRBJ2-2): DVKVTQSSRYLVKRTGEKVFLECVQDMDHENMFWYRQDPGLGLRLIYFSYDVKMKEKGDIPEGYSVSREKKERFSLILESASTNQTSMYLCASLYSTGKGTRTGELFFGEGSRLTVL.

The chain combines TRBV3-1 (or the pseudogene TRBV3-2) with TRBJ1-1; the D is unclear. The CDR3 consists of 14 residues. The V end lost 1 base, the J end lost 1 base, and 7 bases lay between the germline ends. Germline V gives CDR1 LGHDT, CDR2 YNNKEL (reference sequence). CDR3 sequence reads: CASSQGPGNTEAFF. The CDR3 region has the DNA TGTGCCAGCAGCCAAGGCCCGGGGAACACTGAAGCTTTCTTT.

The chain has TRBV7-8 and TRBJ2-1; the D gene is possibly TRBD2 (5 bases). Trimming pared 3 bases from V and 12 bases from J, leaving 15 bases between. Germline CDR1 is SGHVS and CDR2 is FQNEAQ. The CDR3 runs 13 residues. The CDR3 is CASSFGSLEGQFF. Written as DNA, the CDR3 is TGTGCCAGCAGCTTTGGGTCCTTAGAGGGGCAGTTCTTC.

The gene calls are TRBV27 and TRBJ1-6; D ambiguous. The V gene's germline CDR1 is MNHEY and CDR2 SMNVEV (reference sequence). The CDR3 consists of 15 residues. Trimming removed 3 bases at V and 7 bases at J, with 13 bases between. The CDR3 nucleotides are TGTGCCAGCAGTTTCACTCGGGAGAGCAATTCACCCCTCCACTTT. Its translation is CASSFTRESNSPLHF.

The gene calls are TRBV28 and TRBJ2-7; possible D gene TRBD1, 6 bases. The ends were cut back, 9 bases at V and 4 bases at J, with 19 bases in the middle. Germline V lookup: CDR1 MDHEN, CDR2 SYDVKM. The CDR3 covers 14 residues. CDR3 bases: TGTGCCAGTTTAATGAGGGGGTCGGCGTACGAGCAGTACTTC. It specifies CASLMRGSAYEQYF.

Only one count was recorded for this clone. V is TRBV30 and J is TRBJ1-2; TRBD1 is a possible D gene (5 bases). There are 13 residues in the CDR3. Germline V gives CDR1 GTSNPN, CDR2 SVGIG (reference sequence). Trimming took 4 bases from V and 4 from J, leaving 13 bases between them. The CDR3 coding sequence is TGTGCCTGGAATCGGGGGACGGTCTATGGCTACACCTTC. As protein: CAWNRGTVYGYTF.

This chain uses TRBV5-1 with TRBJ2-1; tentative D call: TRBD2 (5 bases). V was cut by 1 base and J by 10 bases, with 9 bases left in between. The CDR3 totals 12 residues. Germline V gene data show CDR1 as SGHRS and CDR2 as YFSETQ. The CDR3, as DNA: TGCGCCAGCAGCTTGCTGCCGGGGGAGCAGTTCTTC. Its translation: CASSLLPGEQFF.

This clone was seen just once. V usage is TRBV28 and J usage is TRBJ2-7, with D perhaps matching TRBD2 (5 bases). The V gene lost 3 bases and the J gene lost 6 bases, with 9 bases spanning the gap. This CDR3 region has 12 residues. Germline-derived CDR1 and CDR2 are MDHEN and SYDVKM. The CDR3 DNA reads TGTGCCAGCAGTTTTGGAGGTTCCGAGCAGTACTTC. Protein sequence: CASSFGGSEQYF. The complete variable domain, with remaining parts taken from reference TRBV28 and TRBJ2-7, reads DVKVTQSSRYLVKRTGEKVFLECVQDMDHENMFWYRQDPGLGLRLIYFSYDVKMKEKGDIPEGYSVSREKKERFSLILESASTNQTSMYLCASSFGGSEQYFGPGTRLTVT.

CDR3 nucleotide sequence: TGTGCCAGCAGTGACCTAACAGGGGGGAACACTGAAGCTTTCTTT. It codes for CASSDLTGGNTEAFF. This chain joins TRBV6-2 or TRBV6-3 and TRBJ1-1, with TRBD1 matching over 8 bases. Germline V gene lookup returns CDR1 MNHEY and CDR2 SVGEGT. V gave up 5 bases and J gave up 1 base; unmatched junction bases: 6. CDR3 size: 15 residues.

J is TRBJ2-1 and V is TRBV5-1, with 9 bases that match TRBD2. J gave up 3 bases and V 2 bases, and 3 bases lay outside the gene matches. CDR3 length: 15 amino acids. CDR1 and CDR2 from the germline V gene are SGHRS and YFSETQ. CDR3 loop: CASSFLRGGYNEQFF. The DNA for the CDR3 is TGCGCCAGCAGCTTTTTGCGGGGGGGCTACAATGAGCAGTTCTTC.